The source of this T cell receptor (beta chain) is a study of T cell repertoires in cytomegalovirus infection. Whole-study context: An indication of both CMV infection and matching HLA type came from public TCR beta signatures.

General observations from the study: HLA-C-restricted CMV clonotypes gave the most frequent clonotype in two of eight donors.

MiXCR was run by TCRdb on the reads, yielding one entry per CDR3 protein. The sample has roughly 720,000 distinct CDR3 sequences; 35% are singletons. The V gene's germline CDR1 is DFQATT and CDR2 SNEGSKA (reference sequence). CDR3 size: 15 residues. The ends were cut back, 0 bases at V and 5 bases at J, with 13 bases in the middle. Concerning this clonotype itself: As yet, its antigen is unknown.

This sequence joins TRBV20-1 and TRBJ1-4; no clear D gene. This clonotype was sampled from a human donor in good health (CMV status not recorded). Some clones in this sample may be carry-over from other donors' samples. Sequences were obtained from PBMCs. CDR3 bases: TGCAGTGCTAGAGATTTTCAGGCGGACAATGAAAAACTGTTTTTT. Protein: CSARDFQADNEKLFF.